This T cell receptor beta chain originates from a study of CD8+ T cells in alopecia areata. Study details: Oral tofacitinib (5 to 10 mg twice daily) was administered to treated patients. Study-wide points: Only a single nonresponder existed, so baseline CD8+ expansion links stay unclear.

RNA was extracted and reverse transcribed into cDNA as the sequencing template. Profiling relied on immunoSEQ multiplex PCR, and the TCRdb table lists in-frame clones only, not all of them. The sample consists of about 190,000 clones, roughly 60% of them appearing once. As for treatment: oral pan-JAK inhibitor, 5-10 mg twice daily. As part of sample collection, lesional scalp punch biopsies and peripheral blood were taken from alopecia areata patients. The CDR3 is 14 residues long. Germline V gene lookup returns CDR1 MDHEN and CDR2 SYDVKM. Unmatched junction bases numbered 6, after V lost 7 bases and J lost 5 bases. As to this clone: Its cognate antigen is unknown.

This TCR was recovered from a human donor with alopecia areata. This rearrangement joins TRBV28 to TRBJ2-1, with 9 positions matching TRBD2. The source was CD4+ T cells sorted from blood, collected around week 50, from a patient treated with tofacitinib. The CDR3 protein is CASNPLAGNNEQFF. The CDR3 DNA is TGTGCCAGCAACCCCCTAGCGGGGAACAATGAGCAGTTCTTC.